Sequencing of this T cell receptor beta chain was carried out in a study of T cell responses to AZD1222 COVID-19 vaccine. The CDR3 contains 15 residues. The germline CDR1 and CDR2 sequences are MNHEY and SMNVEV (reference sequence). V lost 5 bases, J lost 6 bases, and 2 bases stayed unmatched. The repertoire was sequenced with immunoSEQ multiplex PCR; TCRdb's copy has only in-frame clones and lacks some. The repertoire holds 100,000 to 150,000 clones, with 94% as singletons. The TCR was taken from an adult in good health. This rearrangement joins TRBV27 to TRBJ2-1, with TRBD2 matching over 15 bases. The sequencing used peripheral blood, collected on day 0 of AZD1222 vaccination. CDR3 loop: CASSQGLAGGNEQFF. The CDR3 DNA reads TGTGCCAGCAGTCAGGGACTAGCGGGAGGCAATGAGCAGTTCTTC.